This T cell receptor (beta chain) came from a study of OX40 agonist ivuxolimab in advanced cancers. Turning to the study itself: Three patients got partial responses; one had hepatocellular carcinoma and two had cutaneous melanoma. Study-level points and caveats: Normalized expansion of T-cell clones was also low for some nonresponders.

Concerning this clone: The antigen is not known.

From germline, CDR1 is MDHEN and CDR2 SYDVKM. Between the trimmed V and J ends, which lost 5 bases and 3 bases, there was a span of 10 bases. The CDR3 extends over 14 amino acids. Data came from immunoSEQ multiplex PCR; TCRdb stores just in-frame clones and leaves some out. The data contain around 75,000 clones, roughly 80% of them seen just once; the ten biggest clones take up 0.8% to 1.1%. Sample: CD4+ or CD8+ T cells sorted from blood, taken in a trial of the OX40 agonist ivuxolimab. The sequence derives from an adult with an advanced solid tumor such as melanoma, head and neck, liver or kidney cancer. The chain carries TRBV28 and TRBJ1-4; D gene uncertain. Here the CDR3 reads CASSRAGSNEKLFF. DNA for the CDR3: TGTGCCAGCAGTCGGGCCGGGTCTAATGAAAAACTGTTTTTT.